This record concerns one TCR beta chain sequence. This clonotype showed up just a few times. What this receptor recognizes is not known. No base quality information exists; no much larger clone differs at one position. The entry originates in a study of T-cell memory formation after mild COVID-19 (dated by TCRdb to the early 2020s). About the investigation overall: TCR sequence clusters from the two donors were largely donor specific. Longitudinal TCRalpha and TCRbeta repertoire sequencing tracked T-cell clones expanding and contracting after mild COVID-19 in a couple of donors. The cohort was made up of two young adult volunteers, one female and one male, who were previously healthy. General study outcomes and caveats: Contracting CD4+ clones were found mainly in CM and EM memory subsets, while CD8+ clones were enriched in EMRA. Clones that contracted from day 15 to 85 showed balanced CD4/CD8 phenotypes, whereas a second wave of clones that expanded from day 15 to 37 leaned towards CD4+. Only a couple of mild cases were covered by the study, and larger cohorts that include severe cases with pre-infection samples were considered necessary. Some responding clones were detected in pre-infection memory, suggesting pre-existing cross-reactive memory T cells joined the SARS-CoV-2 response. SARS-CoV-2 specificity of the second-wave clones peaking on day 37 was not confirmed.

Ficoll-Paque density gradient centrifugation was the method used to isolate PBMCs. CDR1 and CDR2 are read off the germline V gene as MNHEY and SVGEGT. The CDR3 holds 14 amino acids from the cysteine to the phenylalanine. Only the CDR3 portion is preserved as DNA: 42 bases, with reading frame beginning at the first base. V lost 6 bases and J lost 7 bases, and the count of bases not matched to a germline gene is 9. The run used an Illumina NovaSeq 6000. TCRalpha and TCRbeta cDNA libraries were built by 5'RACE with constant-segment primers, adding sample barcodes and unique molecular identifiers. RNA was extracted from every sample with Trizol reagent. The libraries were amplified in two PCR steps, and the second step added a second sample barcode and Illumina TruSeq adapters. The libraries were sequenced on an Illumina NovaSeq using 2 x 150 bp paired-end reads. As for the authors' bioinformatics: The reads were demultiplexed and collapsed into UMI-guided consensus sequences using migec v1.2.7. With mixcr v2.1.11, UMI consensuses were aligned to TRA and TRB V and J templates and assembled into clonotypes. Clonotypes were classified as expanded or contracted when called significant by both edgeR and NoisET, with noise models trained on biological replicates. For edgeR calls, a false discovery rate-adjusted p below 0.01 and a log2 fold-change threshold of 1 were applied. As an exploratory analysis of dynamics, PCA with hierarchical clustering was applied to max-normalized trajectories of the 1000 most abundant clonotypes. Separately sequenced CD4+ and CD8+ repertoires were used to assign a CD4 or CD8 phenotype to each responding clone. The public sequencing data were trimmed at Q25 with fastp and processed into clonotypes with MiXCR by TCRdb, which kept only in-frame beta chains. For every CDR3 protein sequence, its rows merge into one entry that carries the most common genes and DNA. The V and J calls here are based on TCRdb, not the publication. Counted in this sample were around 200,000 distinct CDR3 sequences; around 18% of them appeared once. Clones ranked in the top ten supply around 3.9% of the sample.

Recombination joined TRBV6-2 or TRBV6-3 with TRBJ2-1; TRBD1 fits 7 bases in the junction. The specimen sequenced was PBMCs or a T cell subset sorted from them (not recorded which). This clonotype was sampled from a man in his late teens or twenties who had mild COVID-19 (a few samples of this study predate the infection). The sample titles of this study are shuffled in the database, so cell type and time point are left out; the donor was told from shared clones. The CDR3 protein is CASRVGTVGNEQFF. The DNA sequence follows: TGTGCCAGCAGGGTGGGGACAGTGGGGAATGAGCAGTTCTTC.